This is a list of T cell receptor beta chains from one sample in a study of T-cell reconstitution after alpha-beta-depleted transplantation in children. One entry per CDR3 protein results from TCRdb running MiXCR on the PCR reads. The repertoire has around 800,000 distinct CDR3 sequences, 16% of them found once; the top ten carry around 5%. This specimen was PBMCs, mostly from graft donor cells, taken 360 days after TCRalphabeta/CD19-depleted stem cell transplant. These receptors all stem from a male patient between 10 and 17 years old who had a stem cell transplant for acute lymphoblastic leukemia, so the T cells may come from the graft donor. The CDR3 runs from the conserved cysteine through the conserved F or W. Fields, in order: D gene, V gene, clone size, J gene, CDR3 protein, CDR3 DNA. A D gene is named only where the DNA matches it firmly. Clone size, where shown, is once, few, many, or a class for clones that have expanded.

>TRBD2|TRBV5-1|many|TRBJ2-1
CASSHPPSGVGNEQFF
TGCGCCAGCAGCCACCCCCCTAGCGGGGTCGGGAATGAGCAGTTCTTC
>TRBD2|TRBV20-1|few|TRBJ2-2
CSARDLRLAGGPVTGELFF
TGCAGTGCTAGAGATCTTCGACTAGCGGGAGGGCCGGTGACCGGGGAGCTGTTTTTT
>-|TRBV30|-|TRBJ1-2
CAWGPIGGGYGYTF
TGTGCCTGGGGGCCTATTGGAGGGGGCTATGGCTACACCTTC
>-|TRBV2|-|TRBJ2-7
CASSGTGRPRSYEQYF
TGTGCCAGCAGTGGTACTGGCAGGCCTAGATCCTACGAGCAGTACTTC
>-|TRBV5-1|few|TRBJ1-3
CASSLLPGRSGNTIYF
TGCGCCAGCAGCTTGCTTCCCGGCCGCTCTGGAAACACCATATATTTT
>-|TRBV19|-|TRBJ2-3
CASWKGGGTDTQYF
TGTGCCAGTTGGAAGGGGGGAGGCACAGATACGCAGTATTTT
>TRBD1|TRBV5-1|many|TRBJ2-1
CASSAQGDLSYNEQFF
TGCGCCAGCAGCGCACAGGGGGACCTCTCCTACAATGAGCAGTTCTTC
>-|TRBV19|few|TRBJ1-2
CASRGGRKDYGYTF
TGTGCCAGTAGAGGCGGCAGGAAGGACTATGGCTACACCTTC
>TRBD2|TRBV6-1|few|TRBJ2-3
CASSRSGSGTDTQYF
TGTGCCAGCAGCCGAAGCGGGAGTGGCACAGATACGCAGTATTTT
>-|TRBV20-1|-|TRBJ2-1
CSARSGVSNEQFF
TGCAGTGCTAGATCGGGGGTTAGCAATGAGCAGTTCTTC
>TRBD2|TRBV20-1|-|TRBJ2-1
CSARDGNGRAHYNEQFF
TGCAGTGCTAGAGATGGAAACGGGAGGGCCCACTACAATGAGCAGTTCTTC
>TRBD2|TRBV20-1|few|TRBJ2-3
CSARDYPWTDTQYF
TGCAGTGCCAGGGACTACCCGTGGACAGATACGCAGTATTTT
>-|TRBV5-1|few|TRBJ1-1
CASSLIFSGGNTEAFF
TGCGCCAGCAGCTTAATCTTTTCGGGGGGCAACACTGAAGCTTTCTTT
>-|TRBV12-3/TRBV12-4|few|TRBJ2-7
CASSLVAQGPYF
TGTGCCAGCAGTTTAGTAGCCCAGGGCCCCTACTTC
>TRBD2|TRBV5-1|many|TRBJ2-3
CASSTGLAANTQYF
TGCGCCAGCAGCACGGGACTAGCGGCGAATACGCAGTATTTT
>-|TRBV11-2|many|TRBJ2-1
CASSLTSSSYNEQFF
TGTGCCAGCAGCCTAACTAGCAGCTCCTACAATGAGCAGTTCTTC
>TRBD1|TRBV20-1|-|TRBJ2-5
CSARPPGQGAEETQYF
TGCAGTGCTAGACCACCCGGACAGGGGGCGGAAGAGACCCAGTACTTC
>-|TRBV12-3/TRBV12-4|many|TRBJ2-2
CASSLAQGGTGELFF
TGTGCCAGCAGTTTGGCTCAGGGTGGCACCGGGGAGCTGTTTTTT
>TRBD2|TRBV5-8|-|TRBJ2-3
CAIGLGGEDTQYF
TGTGCCATCGGATTGGGGGGGGAGGATACGCAGTATTTT
>TRBD2|TRBV5-1|many|TRBJ2-2
CASSWPGGGPITGELFF
TGCGCCAGCAGCTGGCCGGGGGGAGGGCCGATCACCGGGGAGCTGTTTTTT
>TRBD2|TRBV29-1|few|TRBJ2-2
CSVHLAGGGGELFF
TGCAGCGTTCACCTAGCGGGAGGTGGCGGGGAGCTGTTTTTT
>-|TRBV21-1|-|TRBJ2-7
CASSKGGSGSPYEQYF
TGTGCCAGCAGCAAAGGTGGTAGCGGGAGTCCCTACGAGCAGTACTTC
>-|TRBV29-1|-|TRBJ1-4
CSAGQLNEKLFF
TGCAGCGCCGGACAGCTTAATGAAAAACTGTTTTTT
>TRBD2|TRBV5-1|few|TRBJ2-3
CASSLTTSGGSTDTQYF
TGCGCCAGCAGCCTAACGACTAGCGGGGGCAGCACAGATACGCAGTATTTT
>-|TRBV10-1|-|TRBJ1-6
CASSGGLQNSPLHF
TGCGCCAGCAGTGGAGGACTCCAGAATTCACCCCTCCACTTT
>-|TRBV5-1|few|TRBJ2-3
CASRLNGEADTQYF
TGCGCCAGCAGACTAAACGGAGAGGCAGATACGCAGTATTTT